These 19 T cell receptor beta chains originate from one sample sequenced in a study of regulatory T cells in long-lasting Graves disease. Time point of the sample: newly diagnosed GD, antithyroid drugs for less than 3 months. With RNA extracted from PBMCs as input, the TCR library was made. HTBI primers from iRepertoire and Arm-PCR of CDR3 regions yielded the TCR beta libraries. One entry per CDR3 protein results from TCRdb running MiXCR on the multiplex PCR reads. Here the sample spans approximately 360,000 distinct CDR3 sequences, around 11% being singletons. This sample also appeared in a second study, on T cells in Graves' hyperthyroidism and ophthalmopathy.

This specimen was peripheral blood mononuclear cells (PBMCs), taken at new diagnosis, from a patient treated with antithyroid drugs. All receptors derive from a woman between 18 and 29 years old with Graves disease.

This clonotype occurred many times. In nucleotides, the CDR3 is TGTGCCAGCAGTTACTCCCTCGCGGCAGCACCTAATGAAAAACTGTTTTTT. Residues: CASSYSLAAAPNEKLFF. The genes are TRBV6-9 and TRBJ1-4, with D unclear. Germline V gene data show CDR1 as MNHGY and CDR2 as SVAAGI. The CDR3 length is 17 residues. The V and J ends lost 3 bases and 3 bases respectively, with 17 bases between them.

In this sample, this clonotype turned up many times. This rearrangement joins TRBV12-3 or TRBV12-4 to TRBJ2-5, with no clear D. Trimming shortened V by 1 base and J by 2 bases, and 8 bases separated the two germline ends. The CDR3 is 14 amino acids. CDR3 loop: CASSLGEEQETQYF. Written as DNA, the CDR3 is TGTGCCAGCAGTTTAGGTGAAGAACAAGAGACCCAGTACTTC.

This clonotype was picked up many times. The chain uses TRBV7-8 and TRBJ1-1; D call uncertain. This CDR3 region has 17 residues. Germline V gives CDR1 SGHVS, CDR2 FQNEAQ. V dropped 1 base and J dropped 1 base, with 16 bases sitting between them. The CDR3 bases are TGTGCCAGCAGCTTAGTACCGGGTTCGGGAGGGAACACTGAAGCTTTCTTT. Its protein is CASSLVPGSGGNTEAFF.

The V call is TRBV7-9, the J call TRBJ2-1, with 8 bases aligning to TRBD2. The J segment lost 0 bases and the V segment lost 5 bases, leaving 18 bases of the junction unmatched. Germline values: CDR1 SEHNR, CDR2 FQNEAQ (reference sequence). The CDR3 extends over 20 amino acids. Here the CDR3 DNA reads TGTGCCAGCAGCCCGGGTGTTTACGGCGGGGGGATGAGCTCCTACAATGAGCAGTTCTTC. Translating it yields CASSPGVYGGGMSSYNEQFF.

This clonotype was detected only a few times. The rearrangement links TRBV20-1 to TRBJ1-3; no firm D call. The CDR3 loop spans 14 amino acids. V lost 1 base to trimming and J lost 3 bases, with 10 bases between them. From germline, CDR1 is DFQATT and CDR2 SNEGSKA (reference sequence). CDR3 bases: TGCAGTGCTAGAGGCACCAGCCATGGAAACACCATATATTTT. It codes for CSARGTSHGNTIYF.

This clonotype has at least ten counts. CDR3 DNA: TGCAGTGCTAGATGGGCTAGCGGGAGCCACTCCTACAATGAGCAGTTCTTC. Protein sequence: CSARWASGSHSYNEQFF. The J gene is TRBJ2-1, the V gene TRBV20-1; TRBD2 aligns across 10 bases. Germline assignment: CDR1 DFQATT and CDR2 SNEGSKA (reference sequence). Trimming removed 2 bases from V and 0 bases from J; junction bases left unmatched: 7. CDR3 length equals 17 residues.

This clonotype was counted ten times or more. The DNA of the CDR3 is TGTGCCAGCAGGCGATACGGGGGGGGGCGATCCTACGAGCAGTACGTC. It translates to CASRRYGGGRSYEQYV. This sequence joins TRBV7-9 and TRBJ2-7, with TRBD2 matching over 8 bases. This CDR3 has 16 residues. The V gene's germline CDR1 is SEHNR and CDR2 FQNEAQ (reference sequence). The V and J ends lost 6 bases and 1 base, in that order; junction bases with no gene match: 11.

This clonotype appeared many times. The gene calls are TRBV6-1 and TRBJ2-1; D is ambiguous. CDR1 and CDR2 from the germline V gene are MNHNS and SASEGT. This CDR3 has 11 residues. V dropped 10 bases and J dropped 3 bases, with 7 bases sitting between them. CDR3 loop: CATTRYNEQFF. The CDR3, as DNA: TGTGCCACTACACGCTACAATGAGCAGTTCTTC.

The chain recombines TRBV4-3 with TRBJ2-1, with D possibly TRBD2 on 5 matching bases. This CDR3 has 17 residues. Trimming took 0 bases from V and 3 from J, leaving 15 bases between them. The germline V gene has CDR1 LGHNA and CDR2 YSLEER. CDR3 amino acids: CASSQDHGLRDYNEQFF. The CDR3 DNA follows: TGCGCCAGCAGCCAAGATCATGGACTCCGGGACTACAATGAGCAGTTCTTC.

The chain carries TRBV4-3 and TRBJ1-3; D is ambiguous. Per the germline V gene, CDR1 is LGHNA and CDR2 is YSLEER. The CDR3 runs 17 residues. V lost 2 bases and J 0 bases, leaving 14 bases between the germline ends. CDR3 in amino acids: CASSQSSRLSSGNTIYF. Here the CDR3 DNA reads TGCGCCAGCAGCCAATCTTCCCGTCTGAGCTCTGGAAACACCATATATTTT.

This clonotype showed up many times. The chain uses TRBV7-9 and TRBJ2-3; D remains ambiguous. The CDR3 is 11 amino acids. V lost 3 bases and J 10 bases, leaving 8 bases between the germline ends. Germline V gene lookup returns CDR1 SEHNR and CDR2 FQNEAQ (reference sequence). Written as DNA, the CDR3 is TGTGCCAGCAGCTTGGGAAAGGCGCAGTATTTT. It translates to CASSLGKAQYF.

This clonotype was found many times. The rearrangement joins TRBV7-8 to TRBJ2-5, with TRBD2 identical over 12 bases. CDR3 length equals 17 residues. The V and J ends lost 5 bases and 3 bases, in that order; junction bases with no gene match: 10. Germline lookup yields CDR1 SGHVS and CDR2 FQNEAQ. The DNA for the CDR3 is TGTGCCAGCAGCCCGCGATTCCGACTAGCGGGAGAAGAGACCCAGTACTTC. It yields the protein CASSPRFRLAGEETQYF. Filled out from reference TRBV7-8 and TRBJ2-5, the complete variable domain reads GAGVSQSPRYKVAKRGQDVALRCDPISGHVSLFWYQQALGQGPEFLTYFQNEAQLDKSGLPSDRFFAERPEGSVSTLKIQRTQQEDSAVYLCASSPRFRLAGEETQYFGPGTRLLVL.

This clonotype was seen many times. This chain uses TRBV5-1 with TRBJ2-5; TRBD2 might be the D (6 bases). The CDR3 spans 15 residues. V was pared by 6 bases and J by 1 base, with 16 bases between. The germline CDR1 and CDR2 sequences are SGHRS and YFSETQ. CDR3 loop: CASTIRDSPQETQYF. DNA of the CDR3: TGCGCCAGCACTATCCGGGACTCTCCCCAAGAGACCCAGTACTTC.

This clonotype was seen a handful of times. CDR3 amino acids: CATSDLGTGEGAFF. The CDR3 nucleotides read TGTGCCACCAGTGATCTTGGGACAGGGGAGGGAGCTTTCTTT. V is TRBV24-1 and J is TRBJ1-1; 10 bases line up with TRBD1. Unmatched junction bases numbered 7, after V lost 3 bases and J lost 10 bases. CDR1 is KGHDR and CDR2 is SFDVKD in the germline V gene. This CDR3 contains 14 residues.

The table lists this clonotype with many counts. This rearrangement joins TRBV13 to TRBJ2-1; TRBD1 matches at 10 bases. Looked up from germline, CDR1 is PRHDT and CDR2 is FYEKMQ (reference sequence). There are 17 residues in the CDR3. V was clipped by 5 bases and J by 8 bases; unmatched bases: 15. The chain's CDR3 is CASSLPRGGTGAHEQFF. The CDR3 DNA follows: TGTGCCAGCAGCCTTCCCCGGGGGGGGACAGGGGCACATGAGCAGTTCTTC.

The table lists this clonotype with many counts. This chain links TRBV2 with TRBJ2-1; D is unresolved. V dropped 8 bases and J dropped 2 bases, with 10 bases sitting between them. The CDR3 is 13 residues long. Germline values: CDR1 SNHLY, CDR2 FYNNEI. The DNA for the CDR3 is TGTGCCAGCGGGGATGAACCCTACAATGAGCAGTTCTTC. Its protein is CASGDEPYNEQFF.

This clonotype was counted many times. The V and J genes are TRBV7-3 and TRBJ1-2; 10 positions match TRBD1. After removal of 3 bases from V and 3 bases from J, the junction contained 4 bases not matched to a gene. The CDR3 length is 15 residues. The V gene's germline CDR1 is SGHTA and CDR2 FQGTGA. The CDR3, as DNA: TGTGCCAGCAGCTTGAGACAGGGGGCGGACTATGGCTACACCTTC. Its protein is CASSLRQGADYGYTF.

This clonotype occurred many times. The chain carries TRBV12-3 or TRBV12-4 and TRBJ1-3; no firm D call. The CDR3 spans 15 residues. V was clipped by 2 bases and J by 2 bases, with 10 bases between them. CDR3 bases: TGTGCCAGCAGTTTACGGACGGAGCCTGGAAACACCATATATTTT. It is translated as CASSLRTEPGNTIYF.

This clonotype was detected ten times or more. The chain has TRBV28 and TRBJ2-7; TRBD1 agrees at 9 bases. Losses at the gene ends were 7 bases for V and 4 bases for J; bases not matched to a gene: 8. Germline values: CDR1 MDHEN, CDR2 SYDVKM. This CDR3 contains 14 residues. CDR3 residues: CASTWRGTGYEQYF. CDR3 sequence (DNA): TGTGCCAGCACCTGGAGAGGGACAGGGTACGAGCAGTACTTC.